This TCR beta chain was identified during a study of blood T cell repertoires in COVID-19. Study at large: There were acute and convalescent COVID-19 samples, and they came from the United States, Italy and Spain. Sources were T cells, B-cell-depleted T cells, or PBMCs; the material itself was cDNA or gDNA.

V was pared by 6 bases and J by 4 bases, with 15 bases between. Germline lookup yields CDR1 MNHEY and CDR2 SMNVEV (reference sequence). This CDR3 region has 14 residues. Authors' processing steps: Cell counts per sample came from amplifying reference gene primers. Libraries were prepared by immunoSEQ multiplex PCR; TCRdb keeps only in-frame clonotypes and omits some of them. From that table come the V and J calls and clone size; the DNA was used to work out D and trimming. The sample lists approximately 210,000 clones, more than 70% seen once, with around 4% in the top ten. Membership in each cohort depended on participant-reported clinical history.

The V gene is TRBV27, the J gene TRBJ1-1; tentative D call: TRBD1 (5 bases). The specimen was PBMCs or T cells enriched from blood (not recorded which). The sequence was obtained from a man between 25 and 39 years old with acute COVID-19. The DNA for the CDR3 is TGTGCCAGCAGCGCCGCCGGGGGGTCCACTGAAGCTTTCTTT. It specifies CASSAAGGSTEAFF.